Below are 30 T cell receptor beta chains sequenced from a single sample in a study of spatial heterogeneity in lung cancer. TCRdb fed the 5' RACE reads into MiXCR, producing one record per CDR3 protein. The sample has 10,000 to 15,000 distinct CDR3 sequences; 3% to 4% are singletons. This sample's time point: sample taken at primary tumor resection. Whole RNA obtained from tumor, nontumor lung or frozen PBMC underwent sequencing without sorting. Sequencing used PBMCs, obtained at surgery. The receptor source for this set is a male donor with early-stage non-small cell lung cancer.

The table lists this clonotype with many counts. With the library built for alpha chains, this beta chain is off target and its frequency is not meaningful. The DNA for the CDR3 is TGCGCCAGCAGCTTGGAGAACACGCAAGAGACCCAGTACTTC. The encoded protein is CASSLENTQETQYF. This chain joins TRBV5-1 and TRBJ2-5; D uncertain. The V end was cut by 0 bases, the J end by 2 bases, with 8 bases between. The CDR3 covers 14 residues. From germline, CDR1 is SGHRS and CDR2 YFSETQ.

This clonotype occurred many times. As an off-target read in a library built for alpha chains, this beta chain has a frequency of little significance. The rearrangement links TRBV7-2 to TRBJ1-1, with TRBD1 as a possible D gene (5 bases). Germline-derived CDR1 and CDR2 are SGHTA and FQGNSA. V dropped 4 bases and J dropped 0 bases, with 15 bases sitting between them. The CDR3 length is 16 residues. CDR3 in DNA: TGTGCCAGCAGCTCGTCCCAGGAGGGGATGAACACTGAAGCTTTCTTT. The encoded protein is CASSSSQEGMNTEAFF.

This clonotype occurred a few times. This beta chain is a stray read from a library made for alpha chains; its abundance is not meaningful. The CDR3 reads CASSIDWGQDDTGELFF. CDR3 nucleotides: TGTGCCAGTAGTATAGATTGGGGACAGGACGACACCGGGGAGCTGTTTTTT. The chain is built from TRBV19 and TRBJ2-2; 8 bases are shared with TRBD1. CDR1 and CDR2 from the germline V gene are LNHDA and SQIVND (reference sequence). Trimming removed 0 bases from V and 3 bases from J; junction bases left unmatched: 6. The CDR3 totals 17 residues.

This clonotype is labeled medium-sized. This beta chain lies outside the target of a library built for alpha chains; its clone size means little. The CDR3 DNA follows: TGCGCCAGCAGGGGGCCGGGTGAGCAGTTCTTC. Its protein is CASRGPGEQFF. This chain connects TRBV10-2 to TRBJ2-1, with D possibly being TRBD1 (5 bases). The length of the CDR3 is 11 residues. Trimming shortened V by 6 bases and J by 9 bases, and 9 bases separated the two germline ends. The germline V gene encodes CDR1 WSHSY and CDR2 SAAADI.

This clonotype was seen repeatedly, ten times or more. This beta chain slipped into a library made for alpha chains as a stray read, so its size is not meaningful. The chain is built from TRBV29-1 and TRBJ2-1; no definite D call. CDR1 SQVTM and CDR2 ANQGSEA come from the germline V gene. CDR3 length: 11 amino acids. Trimming took 4 bases from V and 7 from J, leaving 8 bases between them. The CDR3 coding sequence is TGCAGCGTTGCTCGGCTAAATGAGCAGTTCTTC. Translated: CSVARLNEQFF.

This clonotype appeared a few times. Found in a library prepared for alpha chains, this beta chain is an off-target read, and its abundance has little meaning. The chain links TRBV5-5 to TRBJ2-3, with D perhaps matching TRBD2 (6 bases). V shed 4 bases and J shed 3 bases, with 15 bases lying between them. This CDR3 is built from 15 residues. The germline V gene encodes CDR1 SGHKS and CDR2 YYEKEE (reference sequence). The CDR3 sequence is CASSLTTSKTDTQYF. In DNA form, the CDR3 reads TGTGCCAGCAGCCTAACGACTAGTAAAACAGATACGCAGTATTTT.

This clonotype has at least ten counts. This beta chain came through as a stray read in a library set up for alpha chains, and its size says little. The rearrangement uses TRBV12-5 and TRBJ2-5; 16 nucleotides line up with TRBD2. Germline values: CDR1 LGHNT, CDR2 FRNRAP. With V trimmed by 7 bases and J by 3 bases, 11 bases remained unmatched. The CDR3 is 18 amino acids. The CDR3 loop reads CASVLQGLAGGTEETQYF. CDR3 nucleotide sequence: TGTGCTAGTGTATTGCAGGGACTAGCGGGAGGGACCGAAGAGACCCAGTACTTC.

This clonotype came up many times. The size of this beta chain means little, since it is a stray read in a library made for alpha chains. The chain links TRBV6-6 to TRBJ2-7; 12 positions match TRBD1. The CDR3 length is 13 residues. CDR1 is MNHNY, CDR2 SVGAGI, per germline (reference sequence). V lost 7 bases and J lost 5; bases outside the gene matches: 3. In nucleotides, the CDR3 is TGTGCCAGCACCGGGACAGGGGGCAACGAGCAGTACTTC. This gives the protein CASTGTGGNEQYF.

The table lists this clonotype with many counts. This beta chain is an unintended read in a library built for alpha chains; its size means little. The chain uses TRBV11-2 and TRBJ2-1; either TRBD1 or TRBD2 may supply D (5 bases each). This CDR3 region has 14 residues. With 4 bases removed from V and 4 bases from J, the gap between germline ends came to 11 bases. From germline, CDR1 is SGHAT and CDR2 FQNNGV. Written as DNA, the CDR3 is TGTGCCAGCAGCTGGGGGACCCGTTACAATGAGCAGTTCTTC. Translation: CASSWGTRYNEQFF.

Many counts were recorded for this clonotype. Mismatch with germline at one junction end may stem from a read error. This beta chain slipped into a library made for alpha chains as a stray read, so its size is not meaningful. This rearrangement joins TRBV29-1 to TRBJ2-5; D is perhaps TRBD1 (5 bases). The germline V gene has CDR1 SQVTM and CDR2 ANQGSEA. The CDR3 extends over 13 amino acids. CDR3 DNA: TGCAGCGTTGATACGCAGGGCCAAGGGACCCAGTACTTC. This codes for CSVDTQGQGTQYF.

This clonotype has a count of ten or more. Because this beta chain is a stray read in a library intended to capture alpha chains, its abundance should not be given much weight. The V and J genes are TRBV5-4 and TRBJ2-2, with D perhaps matching TRBD2 (7 bases). V was shortened by 4 bases and J by 6 bases, with 10 bases between the two germline ends. Germline CDR1 SGHNT, CDR2 YYREEE (reference sequence). The CDR3 is made up of 13 amino acids. The CDR3 DNA is TGTGCCAGCAGCCAAGGGGGGGCCGGGGAGCTGTTTTTT. Amino acid sequence: CASSQGGAGELFF.

This clonotype was recorded at least ten times. This beta chain is a stray sequence in a library constructed for alpha chains; its clone size is not meaningful. V is TRBV7-2 and J is TRBJ2-5; D gene uncertain. V was clipped by 5 bases and J by 1 base, with 14 bases between them. CDR3 length equals 15 residues. The germline gives CDR1 SGHTA, CDR2 FQGNSA. As DNA, the CDR3 is TGTGCCAGCAGCCATCGCCAGGCACCCCAAGAGACCCAGTACTTC. Encoded protein: CASSHRQAPQETQYF.

This clonotype was counted at least ten times. As an off-target read in a library built for alpha chains, this beta chain has a frequency of little significance. This chain uses TRBV6-1 with TRBJ1-2; D gene unclear. The germline V gene encodes CDR1 MNHNS and CDR2 SASEGT. V was trimmed by 2 bases and J by 3 bases, leaving 7 bases between them. The length of the CDR3 is 13 residues. The CDR3 here is CASSERADYGYTF. For the CDR3, the DNA is TGTGCCAGCAGTGAAAGGGCAGACTATGGCTACACCTTC.

About this clonotype: A library prepared for alpha chains yielded this beta chain as an off-target read; its size is of little meaning. V usage is TRBV19 and J usage is TRBJ2-4, with TRBD1 identical over 7 bases. CDR1 and CDR2 from the germline V gene are LNHDA and SQIVND (reference sequence). The CDR3 totals 13 residues. Germline trimming cut 8 bases from V and 14 bases from J; bases unmatched to any gene: 15. The CDR3 DNA follows: TGTGCCAGTCACCGGGACAGTGGAGACGAGAAGTACTTC. Encoded protein: CASHRDSGDEKYF.

This clonotype was seen at least ten times. This beta chain represents an off-target read in a library built for alpha chains; its size is of limited meaning. The chain links TRBV6-1 to TRBJ1-1; 9 positions agree with TRBD1. Losses at the gene ends were 10 bases for V and 1 base for J; bases not matched to a gene: 4. The germline gives CDR1 MNHNS, CDR2 SASEGT. The CDR3 extends over 13 amino acids. The CDR3 coding sequence is TGTGCCACCGGGACAGGGACGAACACTGAAGCTTTCTTT. Protein sequence: CATGTGTNTEAFF.

This clonotype was seen repeatedly, ten times or more. As an off-target read in a library built for alpha chains, this beta chain has a frequency of little significance. The chain links TRBV24-1 to TRBJ2-5; D could derive from TRBD1 or TRBD2 (5 bases each). Germline-derived CDR1 and CDR2 are KGHDR and SFDVKD. V was shortened by 6 bases and J by 7 bases, with 14 bases between the two germline ends. The CDR3 loop spans 13 amino acids. The CDR3 nucleotides are TGTGCCACCAGTTCGGGACCAACGGGGACCCAGTACTTC. Protein sequence: CATSSGPTGTQYF.

This clonotype has at least ten counts. Because the library targeted alpha chains, this beta chain is an off-target read whose size means little. The V call is TRBV30, the J call TRBJ2-1; TRBD2 matches 7 bases. The CDR3 totals 15 residues. Germline V gene data show CDR1 as GTSNPN and CDR2 as SVGIG (reference sequence). V lost 4 bases to trimming and J lost 4 bases; unmatched junction nucleotides: 10. The CDR3: CAWKPTGTTYNEQFF. CDR3 in DNA: TGTGCCTGGAAGCCGACCGGGACTACTTACAATGAGCAGTTCTTC.

This clonotype has only a few counts. Within a library made for alpha chains, this beta chain is off target, and its count is uninformative. The V and J genes are TRBV7-9 and TRBJ1-6; TRBD1 aligns across 9 bases. J gave up 7 bases and V 8 bases, and 6 bases lay outside the gene matches. The CDR3 is 14 residues long. Germline V gives CDR1 SEHNR, CDR2 FQNEAQ (reference sequence). The CDR3 loop is CASAPGQGNSPLHF. In DNA, the CDR3 is TGTGCCAGCGCACCGGGACAGGGAAATTCACCCCTCCACTTT.

At least ten counts were recorded for this clonotype. With the library built for alpha chains, this beta chain is off target and its frequency is not meaningful. This rearrangement joins TRBV10-3 to TRBJ1-2, with D unclear. CDR3 size: 16 residues. The germline gives CDR1 ENHRY, CDR2 SYGVKD. The V and J ends lost 0 bases and 0 bases respectively, with 11 bases between them. DNA of the CDR3: TGTGCCATCAGTGAGTCGCCTCGAGTAGCTAACTATGGCTACACCTTC. Translation gives CAISESPRVANYGYTF.

In this sample, this clonotype turned up many times. Because this beta chain is a stray read in a library intended to capture alpha chains, its abundance should not be given much weight. The V gene is TRBV28, the J gene TRBJ1-6; 10 bases fit TRBD1. This CDR3 spans 15 amino acids. The trim removed 5 bases at V and 5 bases at J, leaving 3 bases unmatched. Germline lookup yields CDR1 MDHEN and CDR2 SYDVKM. The CDR3 loop reads CASSSGQGDNSPLHF. DNA for the CDR3: TGTGCCAGCAGTAGCGGACAGGGGGATAATTCACCCCTCCACTTT.

This clonotype was observed at least ten times. Since the library was made to target alpha chains, this beta chain is a stray read and its abundance is not meaningful. The rearrangement links TRBV7-2 to TRBJ2-3; 7 bases align to TRBD1. CDR1 is SGHTA and CDR2 is FQGNSA in the germline V gene. With V trimmed by 5 bases and J by 2 bases, 7 bases remained unmatched. The CDR3 is 15 amino acids. The CDR3 DNA sequence: TGTGCCAGCAGCCGAATCGGACAGGTCACAGATACGCAGTATTTT. Its protein is CASSRIGQVTDTQYF.

This clonotype was recorded at least ten times. This beta chain is an off-target read within a library intended for alpha chains, so its frequency means little. This chain links TRBV5-1 with TRBJ2-1; perhaps TRBD2 as D (6 bases). The V gene lost 0 bases and the J gene lost 5 bases, with 12 bases spanning the gap. The CDR3 runs 15 residues. Looked up from germline, CDR1 is SGHRS and CDR2 is YFSETQ. CDR3 nucleotides: TGCGCCAGCAGCTTGGTCCTCGGGAGCGACAATGAGCAGTTCTTC. This translates into CASSLVLGSDNEQFF.

This clonotype occurred many times. Found in a library prepared for alpha chains, this beta chain is an off-target read, and its abundance has little meaning. The rearrangement joins TRBV5-1 to TRBJ2-4, with 10 nucleotides matching TRBD2. Losses at the gene ends were 4 bases for V and 6 bases for J; bases not matched to a gene: 7. Germline CDR1 reads SGHRS; CDR2 reads YFSETQ. There are 15 residues in the CDR3. The DNA for the CDR3 is TGCGCCAGCAGCCTAGAAGCGGGAGGGATAAACATTCAGTACTTC. Its protein product is CASSLEAGGINIQYF.

This clonotype has ten or more counts. A library prepared for alpha chains yielded this beta chain as an off-target read; its size is of little meaning. The rearrangement uses TRBV11-2 and TRBJ1-3, with D tentatively TRBD1 (5 bases). The CDR3 is 14 amino acids. Germline lookup yields CDR1 SGHAT and CDR2 FQNNGV. The germline V and J ends were trimmed by 5 bases and 0 bases, with 8 bases remaining between them. CDR3 sequence: CASSGGISGNTIYF. CDR3 in DNA: TGTGCCAGCAGCGGGGGGATCTCTGGAAACACCATATATTTT.

The sample holds many counts of this clonotype. This beta chain came through as a stray read in a library set up for alpha chains, and its size says little. V gene TRBV20-1 combines with J gene TRBJ2-2, with 7 bases that match TRBD1. Trimming removed 6 bases from V and 3 bases from J; junction bases left unmatched: 4. The germline V gene encodes CDR1 DFQATT and CDR2 SNEGSKA (reference sequence). This CDR3 comprises 13 residues. The CDR3, as DNA: TGCAGTGCAAGGGACAGTTACACCGGGGAGCTGTTTTTT. Translating it yields CSARDSYTGELFF.

This clonotype was found many times. The library was designed around alpha chains, so this beta chain is a stray read whose abundance carries little weight. The chain recombines TRBV2 with TRBJ2-3; perhaps TRBD2 as D (5 bases). The germline V gene has CDR1 SNHLY and CDR2 FYNNEI. Trimming shortened V by 7 bases and J by 2 bases, and 13 bases separated the two germline ends. This CDR3 comprises 14 residues. The CDR3 is CASKRETPTDTQYF. CDR3 in DNA: TGTGCCAGCAAGAGGGAGACCCCCACAGATACGCAGTATTTT.

In its sample, this clonotype was seen many times. Being off target in a library aimed at alpha chains, this beta chain has a size of little meaning. The V gene is TRBV7-7, the J gene TRBJ1-4; D gene uncertain. CDR3 length: 17 residues. Germline V gene sequence: CDR1 SSHAT, CDR2 FNYEAQ (reference sequence). Trimming shortened V by 3 bases and J by 7 bases, and 21 bases separated the two germline ends. CDR3 DNA sequence: TGTGCCAGCAGCTTCCACCAGGTAGACCTATCCGGTGAAAAACTGTTTTTT. It translates to CASSFHQVDLSGEKLFF.

This clonotype was seen ten or more times. This beta chain is an unintended read in a library built for alpha chains; its size means little. The chain carries TRBV6-5 and TRBJ2-5, with TRBD1 identical over 9 bases. This CDR3 is built from 16 residues. Per the germline V gene, CDR1 is MNHEY and CDR2 is SVGAGI. J was trimmed by 5 bases and V by 0 bases; bases with no gene match: 7. This CDR3 reads CASSYSWGQGGETQYF. The CDR3 DNA reads TGTGCCAGCAGTTACTCTTGGGGACAGGGAGGGGAGACCCAGTACTTC.

This clonotype is classed as medium-sized. For a library built for alpha chains, this beta chain is a stray read; little rests on its size. This chain joins TRBV9 and TRBJ2-1, with 10 bases fitting TRBD1. Trimming at V came to 0 bases and at J to 3 bases, leaving 0 bases not matched to a gene. Germline CDR1 SGDLS, CDR2 YYNGEE. The CDR3 length is 15 residues. CDR3 sequence: CASSVGDRGYNEQFF. The CDR3 nucleotides are TGTGCCAGCAGCGTAGGGGACAGGGGCTACAATGAGCAGTTCTTC. The full variable domain, completed using reference TRBV9 and TRBJ2-1, is DSGVTQTPKHLITATGQRVTLRCSPRSGDLSVYWYQQSLDQGLQFLIQYYNGEERAKGNILERFSAQQFPDLHSELNLSSLELGDSALYFCASSVGDRGYNEQFFGPGTRLTVL.

This clonotype was observed many times. This beta chain is a stray read from a library made for alpha chains; its abundance is not meaningful. This chain links TRBV6-5 with TRBJ1-3; 7 bases line up with TRBD1. The junction had 10 bases not matched to a gene; V was cut back by 2 bases and J by 0 bases. Germline V gene sequence: CDR1 MNHEY, CDR2 SVGAGI. The CDR3 consists of 18 residues. CDR3 region: CASSYRPGQQISGNTIYF. For the CDR3, the DNA is TGTGCCAGCAGTTACCGCCCGGGACAGCAGATCTCTGGAAACACCATATATTTT.